This T cell receptor (beta chain) originates from a study of response to subunit inactivated influenza vaccine. This clonotype occurred a few times. What it binds is unknown. The germline CDR1 and CDR2 sequences are ENHRY and SYGVKD. CDR3 size: 15 residues. V was cut by 0 bases and J by 3 bases, with 8 bases left in between. Study-wide results and caveats: Few additional T cells are recruited per seasonal influenza vaccination, authors suggested.

Each CDR3 protein gets one entry after TCRdb re-called the RT-PCR reads with MiXCR. The sample has about 520,000 distinct CDR3 sequences; about 10% are singletons. The sample in question was PBMCs from blood, obtained 35 to 45 days after vaccination. The chain recombines TRBV10-3 with TRBJ2-2; possible D gene TRBD2, 6 bases. This clonotype was obtained from a man over 45 who received an inactivated influenza vaccine. In DNA, the CDR3 is TGTGCCATCAGTGAGTCTTCTAGCGACACCGGGGAGCTGTTTTTT. This encodes CAISESSSDTGELFF.